This T cell receptor (beta chain) was profiled in a study of T cells in narcolepsy. This table comes from immunoSEQ multiplex PCR, and its TCRdb copy is limited to in-frame clones, with some not included. The sample lists some 25,000 clones, 85% to 90% occurring once. This CDR3 comprises 15 residues. Germline CDR1 and CDR2: SEHNR and FQNEAQ (reference sequence). Trimming removed 5 bases from V and 5 bases from J, with 18 bases in between. The chain couples TRBV7-9 to TRBJ2-5, with a tentative D call TRBD2 (6 bases). The sequenced sample consisted of CD45RA- memory CD4+ T cells from PBMCs. The source is a human donor with narcolepsy. CDR3 nucleotides: TGTGCCAGCAGCCGACAGTTACCAGCGGGCGAGACCCAGTACTTC. It yields the protein CASSRQLPAGETQYF.